This T cell receptor beta chain originates from a study of blood T cell repertoires in COVID-19. Study information: Sample material is recorded as cDNA or gDNA derived from T cells, B-cell-depleted T cells, or PBMCs.

Germline lookup yields CDR1 SGHRS and CDR2 YFSETQ. V lost 4 bases and J lost 6, with 22 bases in between. The CDR3 has 16 amino acids. Grouping used clinical history reported by participants in a survey and questionnaire. Clones were sequenced by immunoSEQ multiplex PCR, and TCRdb holds only the in-frame ones, with some missing. The repertoire has 120,000 to 150,000 clones, roughly 90% of them found once; the top ten carry 1.2%. Sample: PBMCs or T cells enriched from blood (not recorded which). The receptor's source is a woman aged 25 to 39 with acute COVID-19. V usage is TRBV5-1 and J usage is TRBJ1-2, with D maybe TRBD1 (6 bases). The CDR3 DNA reads as TGCGCCAGCAGCCTGGCCAGCATGGGGGCCAAGAATGGCTACACCTTC. Translating it yields CASSLASMGAKNGYTF.